The T cell receptor (beta chain) under discussion was sequenced for a study of blood T cell repertoires in COVID-19 (dated by TCRdb to about 2020). At the level of the whole study: Collaborator samples came from the United States, Italy and Spain and covered acute and convalescent phases of COVID-19. The dataset comprised deeply sampled blood TCRbeta repertoires from subjects exposed to, actively infected with, or recovered from COVID-19. A de-identified subject ID, COVID-19 status, age in years and sex were almost always included in the sample metadata. Where available, HLA class I and class II types were obtained from metadata supplied by the sample provider rather than from assay-based typing. The samples were drawn from the first 160 participants of the ongoing ImmuneRACE study and from some 1,300 subjects provided by 6 global collaborators. The prospective study material was composed of cDNA or gDNA derived from T cells, B-cell-depleted T cells, or PBMCs. The repertoires were released in a freely available public database meant as a resource for research on the immune response to SARS-CoV-2.

In Seattle, one collaborating source enrolled patients while the infection was active and tracked those patients longitudinally over the course of disease. Whole blood was collected in K2EDTA tubes by collaborating institutions according to the institutions' own protocols. For TCRbeta analysis, collaborators shipped samples in one of three forms: frozen whole blood, isolated PBMCs, or DNA extracted from either of those sample types. What the study reported, not specific to this receptor: The amount of clinical and demographic metadata varied by source and participant and was provided uncurated.

The germline V and J ends show losses of 2 bases and 1 base respectively, and no gene match explains 4 bases of the junction. There are 15 amino acids in the CDR3, from cysteine to phenylalanine inclusive. Only the CDR3 DNA stays, 45 bases, in frame from base 1. Via the germline V gene, CDR1 is MNHEY and CDR2 SVGAGI. As regards this clone: Its binding antigen is unknown. Base qualities are not at hand, and no much larger clone is one base apart.

The immunoSEQ Assay, a bias-controlled multiplex PCR, was used to amplify TCRbeta CDR3 regions from genomic DNA. For the original study's pipeline: Within the assay, amplification of reference gene primers was used to estimate how many nucleated cells each sample contained. To quantify the absolute abundance of each unique TCRbeta CDR3 rearrangement, sequence reads were collapsed and filtered. Productive Simpson clonality was computed per sample as the square root of Simpson's diversity index over productive rearrangements. Sourced from immuneACCESS, this table was stored by TCRdb with only in-frame sequences that have V and J called. A share of the clones is absent; for the studies checked, an unresolved V gene accounts for under half, and the remainder has no known explanation. The V and J calls and clone size are taken from that table; D and trimming were inferred from the DNA. Present in this sample are about 180,000 clones, 83% of which were seen just once. Around 8% of the sample is in the top ten clones.

The sequence derives from a woman in her 70s with COVID-19, enrolled during active disease. Recombination connected TRBV6-5 to TRBJ2-7, and 8 bases in between align with TRBD1. The specimen was peripheral blood. The CDR3 protein is CASSYPGQASYEQYF. The sequence in DNA is TGTGCCAGCAGTTACCCGGGACAGGCATCCTACGAGCAGTACTTC.